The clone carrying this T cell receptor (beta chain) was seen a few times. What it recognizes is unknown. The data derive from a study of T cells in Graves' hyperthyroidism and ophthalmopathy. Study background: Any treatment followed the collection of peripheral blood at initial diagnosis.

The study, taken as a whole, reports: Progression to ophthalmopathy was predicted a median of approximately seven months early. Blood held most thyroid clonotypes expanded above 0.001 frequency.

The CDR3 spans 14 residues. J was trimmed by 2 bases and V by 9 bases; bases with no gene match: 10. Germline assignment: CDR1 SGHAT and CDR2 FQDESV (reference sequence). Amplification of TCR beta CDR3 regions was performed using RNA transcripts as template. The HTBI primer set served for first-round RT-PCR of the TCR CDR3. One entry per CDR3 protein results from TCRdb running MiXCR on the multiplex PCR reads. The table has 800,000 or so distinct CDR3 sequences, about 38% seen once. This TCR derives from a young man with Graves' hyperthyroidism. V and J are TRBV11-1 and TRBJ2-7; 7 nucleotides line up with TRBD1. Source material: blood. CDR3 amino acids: CASSTGDSPYEQYF. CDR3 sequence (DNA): TGTGCCAGTAGTACCGGGGACAGCCCCTACGAGCAGTACTTC.